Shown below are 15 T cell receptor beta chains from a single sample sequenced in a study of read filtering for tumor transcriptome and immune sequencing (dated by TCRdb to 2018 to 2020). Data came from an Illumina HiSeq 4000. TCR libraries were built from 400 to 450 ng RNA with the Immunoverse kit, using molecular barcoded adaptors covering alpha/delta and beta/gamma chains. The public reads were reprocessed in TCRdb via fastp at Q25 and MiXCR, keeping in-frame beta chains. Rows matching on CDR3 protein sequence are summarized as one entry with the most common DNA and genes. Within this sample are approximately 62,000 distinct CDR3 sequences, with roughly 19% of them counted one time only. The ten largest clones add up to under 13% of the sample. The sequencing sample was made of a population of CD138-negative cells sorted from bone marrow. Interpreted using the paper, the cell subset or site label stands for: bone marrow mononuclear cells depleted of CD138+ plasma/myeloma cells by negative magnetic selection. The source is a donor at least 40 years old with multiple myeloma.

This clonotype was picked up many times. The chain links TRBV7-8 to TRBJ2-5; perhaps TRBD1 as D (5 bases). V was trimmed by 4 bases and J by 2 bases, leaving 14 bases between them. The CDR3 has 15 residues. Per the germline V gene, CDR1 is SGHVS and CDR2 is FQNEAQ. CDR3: CASSSQTGQQETQYF. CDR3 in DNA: TGTGCCAGCAGCTCTCAGACCGGACAACAAGAGACCCAGTACTTC. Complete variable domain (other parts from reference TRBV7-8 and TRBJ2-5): GAGVSQSPRYKVAKRGQDVALRCDPISGHVSLFWYQQALGQGPEFLTYFQNEAQLDKSGLPSDRFFAERPEGSVSTLKIQRTQQEDSAVYLCASSSQTGQQETQYFGPGTRLLVL.

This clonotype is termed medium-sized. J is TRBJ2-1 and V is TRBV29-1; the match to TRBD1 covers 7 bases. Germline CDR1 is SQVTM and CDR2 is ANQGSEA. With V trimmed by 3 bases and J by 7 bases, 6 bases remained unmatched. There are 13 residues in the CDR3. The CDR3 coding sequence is TGCAGCGTTGATCAGGGGGTTTCTAATGAGCAGTTCTTC. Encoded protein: CSVDQGVSNEQFF.

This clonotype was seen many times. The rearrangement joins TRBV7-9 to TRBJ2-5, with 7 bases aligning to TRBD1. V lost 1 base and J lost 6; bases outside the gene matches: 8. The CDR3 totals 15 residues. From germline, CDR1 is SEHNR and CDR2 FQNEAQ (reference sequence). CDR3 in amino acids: CASSLVHRGIKTQYF. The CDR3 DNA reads TGTGCCAGCAGCTTAGTCCACAGGGGAATAAAGACCCAGTACTTC.

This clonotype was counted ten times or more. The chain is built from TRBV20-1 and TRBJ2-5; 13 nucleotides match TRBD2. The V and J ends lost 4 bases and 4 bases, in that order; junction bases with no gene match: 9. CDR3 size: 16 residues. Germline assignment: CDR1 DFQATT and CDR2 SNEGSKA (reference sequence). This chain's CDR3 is CSATTLAGGLRETQYF. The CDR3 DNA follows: TGCAGTGCTACCACACTAGCGGGGGGGCTTCGAGAGACCCAGTACTTC.

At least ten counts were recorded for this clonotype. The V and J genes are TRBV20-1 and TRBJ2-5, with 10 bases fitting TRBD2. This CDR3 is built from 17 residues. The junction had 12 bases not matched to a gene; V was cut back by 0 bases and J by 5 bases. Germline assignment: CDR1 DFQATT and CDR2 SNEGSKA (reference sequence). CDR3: CSARDRLVAGGLETQYF. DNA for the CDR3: TGCAGTGCTAGAGATCGCTTAGTAGCGGGGGGCTTGGAGACCCAGTACTTC.

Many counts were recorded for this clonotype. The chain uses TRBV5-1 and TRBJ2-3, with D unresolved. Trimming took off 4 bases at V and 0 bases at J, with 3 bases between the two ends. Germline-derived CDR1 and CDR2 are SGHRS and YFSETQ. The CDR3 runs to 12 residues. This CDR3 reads CASSQSTDTQYF. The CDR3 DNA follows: TGCGCCAGCAGCCAAAGCACAGATACGCAGTATTTT. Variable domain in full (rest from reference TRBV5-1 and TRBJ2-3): KAGVTQTPRYLIKTRGQQVTLSCSPISGHRSVSWYQQTPGQGLQFLFEYFSETQRNKGNFPGRFSGRQFSNSRSEMNVSTLELGDSALYLCASSQSTDTQYFGPGTRLTVL.

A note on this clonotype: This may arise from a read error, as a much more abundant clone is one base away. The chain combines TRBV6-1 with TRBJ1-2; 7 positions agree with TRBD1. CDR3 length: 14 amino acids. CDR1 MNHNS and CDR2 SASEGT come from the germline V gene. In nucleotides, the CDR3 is TGTTCCAGCAAGAAAGGACAGGCGGTAGATGGCTACACCTTC. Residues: CSSKKGQAVDGYTF.

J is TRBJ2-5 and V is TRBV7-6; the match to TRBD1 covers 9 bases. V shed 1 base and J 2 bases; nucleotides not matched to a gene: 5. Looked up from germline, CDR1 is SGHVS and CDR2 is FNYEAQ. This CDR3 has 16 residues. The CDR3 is CASSLVPGTGQETQYF. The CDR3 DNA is TGTGCCAGCAGCTTAGTGCCAGGGACAGGGCAAGAGACCCAGTACTTC.

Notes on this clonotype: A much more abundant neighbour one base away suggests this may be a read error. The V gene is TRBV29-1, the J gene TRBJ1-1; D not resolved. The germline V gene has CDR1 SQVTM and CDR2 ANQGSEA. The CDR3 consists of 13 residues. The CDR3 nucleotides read TGCAGCGTCCGAGAGGACCTTAACACTGAAGCTTCCTTT. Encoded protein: CSVREDLNTEASF.

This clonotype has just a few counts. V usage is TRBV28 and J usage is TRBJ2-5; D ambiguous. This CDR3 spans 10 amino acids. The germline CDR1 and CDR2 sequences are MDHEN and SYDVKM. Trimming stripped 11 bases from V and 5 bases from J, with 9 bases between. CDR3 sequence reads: CAGSRETQYF. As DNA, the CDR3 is TGTGCCGGTTCACGGGAGACCCAGTACTTC.

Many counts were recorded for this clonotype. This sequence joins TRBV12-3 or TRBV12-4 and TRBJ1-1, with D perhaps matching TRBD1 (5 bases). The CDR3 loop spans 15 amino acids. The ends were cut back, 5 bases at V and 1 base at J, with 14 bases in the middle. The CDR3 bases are TGTGCCAGCAGTCGGGGCAGGGCGAGGAACACTGAAGCTTTCTTT. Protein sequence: CASSRGRARNTEAFF.

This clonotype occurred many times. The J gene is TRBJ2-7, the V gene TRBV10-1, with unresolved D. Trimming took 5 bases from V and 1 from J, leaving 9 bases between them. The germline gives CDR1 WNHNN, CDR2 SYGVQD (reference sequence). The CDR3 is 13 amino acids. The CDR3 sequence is CASSFGPSYEQYF. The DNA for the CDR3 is TGCGCCAGCAGTTTCGGCCCATCCTACGAGCAGTACTTC.

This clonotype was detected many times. DNA of the CDR3: TGTGCCAGCAGTTCCAAGCGGGGAAGCTCCTACGAGCAGTACTTC. This translates into CASSSKRGSSYEQYF. The V gene is TRBV12-3 or TRBV12-4, the J gene TRBJ2-7; 7 bases agree with TRBD2. This CDR3 is built from 15 residues. V shed 4 bases and J 0 bases; nucleotides not matched to a gene: 6.

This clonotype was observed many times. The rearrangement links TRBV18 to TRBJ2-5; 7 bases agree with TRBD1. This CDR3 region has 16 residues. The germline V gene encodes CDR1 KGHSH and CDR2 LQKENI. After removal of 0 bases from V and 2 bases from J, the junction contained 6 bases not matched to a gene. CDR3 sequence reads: CASSPPSGGRQETQYF. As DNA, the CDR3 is TGTGCCAGCTCACCACCGTCAGGGGGAAGACAAGAGACCCAGTACTTC. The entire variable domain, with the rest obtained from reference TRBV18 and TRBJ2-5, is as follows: NAGVMQNPRHLVRRRGQEARLRCSPMKGHSHVYWYRQLPEEGLKFMVYLQKENIIDESGMPKERFSAEFPKEGPSILRIQQVVRGDSAAYFCASSPPSGGRQETQYFGPGTRLLVL.

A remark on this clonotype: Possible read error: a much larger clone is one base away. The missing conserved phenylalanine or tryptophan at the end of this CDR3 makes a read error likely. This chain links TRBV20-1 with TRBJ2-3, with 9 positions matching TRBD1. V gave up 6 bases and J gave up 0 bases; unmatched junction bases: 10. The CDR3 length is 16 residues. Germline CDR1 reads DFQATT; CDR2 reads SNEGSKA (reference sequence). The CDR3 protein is CSAPDRTGASTDTQYS. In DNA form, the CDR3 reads TGCAGTGCCCCAGACCGGACAGGGGCTAGCACAGATACGCAGTATTCT.